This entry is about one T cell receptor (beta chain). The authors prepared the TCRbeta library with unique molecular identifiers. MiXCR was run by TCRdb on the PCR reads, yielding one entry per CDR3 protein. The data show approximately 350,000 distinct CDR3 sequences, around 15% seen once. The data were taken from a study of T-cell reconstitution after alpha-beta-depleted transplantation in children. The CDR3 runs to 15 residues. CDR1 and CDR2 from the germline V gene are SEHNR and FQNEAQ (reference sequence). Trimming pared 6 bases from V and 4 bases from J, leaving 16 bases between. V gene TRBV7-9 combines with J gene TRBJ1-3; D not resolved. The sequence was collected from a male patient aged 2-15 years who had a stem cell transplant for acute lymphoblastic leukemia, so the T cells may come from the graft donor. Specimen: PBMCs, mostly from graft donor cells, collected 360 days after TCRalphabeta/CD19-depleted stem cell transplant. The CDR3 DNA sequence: TGTGCCAGCAGTTTCGACGGCACTTCGGGAAACACCATATATTTT. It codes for CASSFDGTSGNTIYF.